This entry is about one TCR beta chain. Its antigen remains unidentified. These data originate in a study of post-analysis software for immune sequencing data. Whole-study results and caveats: Patients used roughly five TRBV segments, including TRBV5-6, TRBV5-1 and TRBV20-1, more often than controls. Strong same-batch co-clustering of samples appeared with F measure clustering.

Libraries were made from TCR beta cDNA, and they carried unique molecular identifiers. A single record per CDR3 protein comes from TCRdb applying MiXCR to the PCR reads. Here the sample spans approximately 770,000 distinct CDR3 sequences, more than 45% being singletons. Trimming took 5 bases from V and 7 from J; bases not matched to a gene: 6. Per the germline V gene, CDR1 is SGHTA and CDR2 is FQGTGA. CDR3 length: 16 residues. The chain uses TRBV7-3 and TRBJ2-2, with 14 bases aligning to TRBD2. This receptor was identified in a girl aged 10 to 17 with multiple sclerosis. Material for sequencing was blood. The CDR3 nucleotides read TGTGCCAGCAGCCTGGGACTAGCGGGAGCGGTCGGGGAGCTGTTTTTT. This translates into CASSLGLAGAVGELFF. Together with reference TRBV7-3 and TRBJ2-2, the CDR3 gives the full variable domain: GAGVSQTPSNKVTEKGKYVELRCDPISGHTALYWYRQSLGQGPEFLIYFQGTGAADDSGLPNDRFFAVRPEGSVSTLKIQRTERGDSAVYLCASSLGLAGAVGELFFGEGSRLTVL.